Listed below are T cell receptor beta chains from one sample, sequenced in a study of T cell changes during pregnancy in multiple sclerosis. Libraries were prepared by immunoSEQ multiplex PCR; TCRdb keeps only in-frame clonotypes and omits some of them. The sample carries 70,000 to 100,000 clones, roughly 93% recorded once. The sample consisted of peripheral blood, taken in the first trimester of pregnancy. The receptors were gathered from a female donor with multiple sclerosis, enrolled in a pregnancy study. Both conserved end residues are part of each CDR3. A D gene is named only where the DNA matches it firmly. Clone size is given for some rows only: seen once, a few or many times, or a class if the clone is expanded.

clone size	J gene	D gene	V gene	CDR3 protein	CDR3 DNA
.	TRBJ1-3	TRBD1	TRBV4-2	CASSQRDREGGNTIYF	TGTGCCAGCAGCCAAAGGGACAGGGAAGGAGGAAACACCATATATTTT
.	TRBJ2-7	.	TRBV15	CATSRDFWPETYEQYF	TGTGCCACCAGCAGAGATTTCTGGCCAGAAACCTACGAGCAGTACTTC
.	TRBJ1-3	.	TRBV18	CASSPRRGSGNTIYF	TGTGCCAGCTCACCACGGCGAGGCTCTGGAAACACCATATATTTT
.	TRBJ1-5	.	TRBV2	CASSQPRRVGPQPQHF	TGTGCCAGCAGCCAACCCCGCAGGGTCGGGCCTCAGCCCCAGCATTTT
.	TRBJ1-6	.	TRBV7-3	CASSFRRGAPLHF	TGTGCCAGCAGCTTCCGCCGTGGAGCGCCCCTCCACTTT
.	TRBJ1-1	.	TRBV7-6	CASSLAQGQNTEAFF	TGTGCCAGCAGCTTAGCGCAGGGGCAGAACACTGAAGCTTTCTTT
.	TRBJ1-6	TRBD1	TRBV9	CASSGGGAGNSPLHF	TGTGCCAGCAGCGGAGGGGGCGCAGGCAATTCACCCCTCCACTTT
.	TRBJ1-1	TRBD1	TRBV10-3	CAISDRDRGLNTEAFF	TGTGCCATCAGCGACCGGGACAGGGGTTTGAACACTGAAGCTTTCTTT
.	TRBJ2-7	TRBD1	TRBV5-1	CASSSTGSRYEQYF	TGCGCCAGCAGCTCGACAGGGAGCAGGTACGAGCAGTACTTC
.	TRBJ2-7	TRBD2	TRBV14	CASNLRGGAYEQYF	TGTGCCAGCAACCTACGGGGGGGGGCATACGAGCAGTACTTC
.	TRBJ1-2	TRBD1	TRBV5-6	CASSLQQGGTNNYGYTF	TGTGCCAGCAGCTTGCAACAGGGGGGAACTAATAACTATGGCTACACCTTC
once	TRBJ1-5	.	TRBV19	CASSIAVSFSNQPQHF	TGTGCCAGTAGTATAGCGGTTTCGTTTAGCAATCAGCCCCAGCATTTT
.	TRBJ2-7	.	TRBV27	CASSTRQETYEQYF	TGTGCCAGCAGTACCCGACAGGAAACCTACGAGCAGTACTTC
.	TRBJ2-7	.	TRBV27	CASSPGRDLTQQYF	TGTGCCAGCAGTCCCGGGCGGGATTTAACCCAGCAGTACTTC
.	TRBJ2-3	.	TRBV13	CASRRGLTDTQYF	TGTGCCAGCAGGCGGGGCCTCACAGATACGCAGTATTTT
.	TRBJ1-2	TRBD1	TRBV7-6	CASRGQGGDGYTF	TGTGCCAGCAGGGGACAGGGTGGAGATGGCTACACCTTC
.	TRBJ2-7	TRBD1	TRBV6-5	CASSYGQGTYEQYF	TGTGCCAGCAGTTACGGACAGGGTACCTACGAGCAGTACTTC
.	TRBJ2-2	TRBD1	TRBV7-8	CASSLRIQGSGELFF	TGTGCCAGCAGCTTAAGAATACAGGGGAGCGGGGAGCTGTTTTTT